Below, one T cell receptor (beta chain) is given with its context. In the original workflow: The authors estimated nucleated cell counts from reference gene primer amplification. Profiling relied on immunoSEQ multiplex PCR, and the TCRdb table lists in-frame clones only, not all of them. That table furnishes V, J and clone size, whereas the DNA furnished D and trimming. This table holds a few hundred thousand clones, around 83% found once. V shed 5 bases and J 3 bases; nucleotides not matched to a gene: 3. The V gene's germline CDR1 is MNHEY and CDR2 SVGAGI. The CDR3 length is 14 residues. This specimen belongs to a study of blood T cell repertoires in COVID-19. Study background: From T cells, B-cell-depleted T cells, or PBMCs came the material, which was cDNA or gDNA.

The chain combines TRBV6-5 with TRBJ2-2; TRBD1 matches at 7 bases. The sequence was obtained from a woman between 50 and 59 years old with acute or convalescent COVID-19. Source material: peripheral blood. The CDR3 nucleotides read TGTGCCAGCAGTCTCGACAGGGACACCGGGGAGCTGTTTTTT. Protein sequence: CASSLDRDTGELFF.